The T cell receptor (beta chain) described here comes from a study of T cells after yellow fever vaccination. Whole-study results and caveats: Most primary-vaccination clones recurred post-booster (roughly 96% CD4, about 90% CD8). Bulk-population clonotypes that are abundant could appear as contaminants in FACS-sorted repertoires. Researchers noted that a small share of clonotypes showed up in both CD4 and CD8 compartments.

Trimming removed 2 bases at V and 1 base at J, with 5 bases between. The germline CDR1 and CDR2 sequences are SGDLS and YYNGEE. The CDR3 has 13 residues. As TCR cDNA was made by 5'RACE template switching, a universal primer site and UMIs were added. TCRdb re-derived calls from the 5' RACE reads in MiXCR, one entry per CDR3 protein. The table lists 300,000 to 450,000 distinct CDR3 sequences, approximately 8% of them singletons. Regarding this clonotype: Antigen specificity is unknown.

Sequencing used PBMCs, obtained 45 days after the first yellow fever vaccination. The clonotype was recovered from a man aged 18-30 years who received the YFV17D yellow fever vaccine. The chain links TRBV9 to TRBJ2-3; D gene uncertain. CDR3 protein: CASSVTGTDTQYF. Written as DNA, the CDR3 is TGTGCCAGCAGCGTCACTGGCACAGATACGCAGTATTTT.